One sample yielded the 8 T cell receptor beta chains listed below, sequenced in a study of immune characterization of retroperitoneal liposarcoma. TCRdb re-derived calls from the PCR reads in MiXCR, one entry per CDR3 protein. The table records about 10,000 distinct CDR3 sequences, less than 30% of them present only once. Sequences were obtained from blood. Every receptor here comes from a male donor with retroperitoneal liposarcoma.

The chain has TRBV14 and TRBJ2-3; perhaps D is TRBD1 or TRBD2 (5 bases each). The CDR3 covers 13 residues. With 0 bases removed from V and 8 bases from J, the gap between germline ends came to 9 bases. Germline CDR1 and CDR2: SGHDN and FVKESK. CDR3 region: CASSQERGATQYF. Written as DNA, the CDR3 is TGTGCCAGCAGCCAAGAACGGGGCGCTACGCAGTATTTT.

This chain links TRBV5-1 with TRBJ2-1, with 11 bases that match TRBD2. Germline V gene data show CDR1 as SGHRS and CDR2 as YFSETQ. The ends lost 4 bases at V and 9 bases at J; junction bases unmatched: 9. CDR3 length: 15 residues. The DNA of the CDR3 is TGCGCCAGCAGCCCGGAGGATAGCGGGGGGGCTGAGCAGTTCTTC. Translating it yields CASSPEDSGGAEQFF. The variable domain in full, with the rest retrieved from reference TRBV5-1 and TRBJ2-1, is KAGVTQTPRYLIKTRGQQVTLSCSPISGHRSVSWYQQTPGQGLQFLFEYFSETQRNKGNFPGRFSGRQFSNSRSEMNVSTLELGDSALYLCASSPEDSGGAEQFFGPGTRLTVL.

This clonotype was picked up many times. CDR3 sequence reads: CAIKEGQTNTGELFF. The CDR3 DNA reads as TGTGCCATCAAAGAGGGACAGACGAACACCGGGGAGCTGTTTTTT. This chain connects TRBV10-3 to TRBJ2-2; 7 nucleotides line up with TRBD1. Germline CDR1 is ENHRY and CDR2 is SYGVKD. This CDR3 has 15 residues. V gave up 7 bases and J gave up 0 bases; unmatched junction bases: 5.

This clonotype was counted ten times or more. The chain couples TRBV6-1 to TRBJ1-1; 7 nucleotides align to TRBD1. The V segment lost 7 bases and the J segment 1 base; nucleotides outside the gene matches: 6. Germline V gene lookup returns CDR1 MNHNS and CDR2 SASEGT. This CDR3 region has 14 residues. The CDR3 loop reads CASTVDRENTEAFF. CDR3 sequence (DNA): TGTGCCAGCACTGTCGACAGGGAGAACACTGAAGCTTTCTTT.

The rearrangement uses TRBV20-1 and TRBJ2-1; 8 nucleotides align to TRBD1. V gave up 5 bases and J gave up 7 bases; unmatched junction bases: 10. The CDR3 is made up of 14 amino acids. Germline CDR1 is DFQATT and CDR2 is SNEGSKA (reference sequence). CDR3 residues: CSAEGQGARNEQFF. As DNA, the CDR3 is TGCAGTGCTGAGGGGCAGGGGGCGAGGAATGAGCAGTTCTTC.

This clonotype was detected only a few times. This sequence joins TRBV6-2 or TRBV6-3 and TRBJ2-4, with D unresolved. This CDR3 has 21 residues. CDR1 and CDR2 (germline): MNHEY, SVGEGT. V lost 3 bases, J lost 0 bases, and 27 bases lay in between. CDR3 sequence: CASSYKIPRTAGWGAKNIQYF. The CDR3 DNA sequence: TGTGCCAGCAGTTATAAGATCCCTAGGACGGCCGGCTGGGGAGCCAAAAACATTCAGTACTTC.

The rearrangement links TRBV4-1 to TRBJ2-5; D call uncertain. The J call may be incorrect, as the DNA end agrees better with TRBJ2-7. The length of the CDR3 is 14 residues. Germline V gene lookup returns CDR1 MGHRA and CDR2 YSYEKL. The CDR3 nucleotides read TGCGCCAGCAGCCAAGCCGAAGGTGCCTACGAGCAGTACGTC. Translation: CASSQAEGAYEQYV.

This clonotype was seen repeatedly, ten times or more. The rearrangement joins TRBV11-3 to TRBJ2-1, with 13 nucleotides matching TRBD2. The CDR3 loop spans 16 amino acids. The J segment lost 8 bases and the V segment lost 2 bases, leaving 6 bases of the junction unmatched. Germline CDR1 reads SGHNT; CDR2 reads YENEEA. Written as DNA, the CDR3 is TGTGCCAGCAGCTTAACTAGCGGGGGGGCCAGGGATGAGCAGTTCTTC. This codes for CASSLTSGGARDEQFF.